This entry lists 26 T cell receptor beta chains sequenced from one sample in a study of blood T cell repertoires in COVID-19. TCRdb's copy holds only in-frame clones and misses some; the assay was immunoSEQ multiplex PCR. This table has about 250,000 clones, approximately 86% appearing once. Sequences were obtained from peripheral blood. The source of these receptors is a young woman with acute or convalescent COVID-19.

The chain employs TRBV19 and TRBJ2-1; TRBD1 matches at 8 bases. This CDR3 comprises 16 residues. V was clipped by 7 bases and J by 0 bases; unmatched bases: 8. In germline, CDR1 is LNHDA, CDR2 SQIVND (reference sequence). CDR3 in amino acids: CASKEDRAVSYNEQFF. CDR3 nucleotides: TGTGCCAGTAAAGAGGACAGGGCTGTCTCCTACAATGAGCAGTTCTTC.

A few counts support this clone. CDR3 in DNA: TGTGCCAGCAAATCAGTCTCCTACGAGCAGTACTTC. Protein sequence: CASKSVSYEQYF. This chain uses TRBV6-5 with TRBJ2-7; no firm D call. The CDR3 extends over 12 amino acids. V lost 7 bases to trimming and J lost 0 bases, with 7 bases between them. In germline, CDR1 is MNHEY, CDR2 SVGAGI.

V is TRBV29-1 and J is TRBJ1-1; tentatively, D is TRBD1 (5 bases). Between the trimmed V and J ends, which lost 6 bases and 1 base, there was a span of 15 bases. The CDR3 sequence is 14 residues long. The germline gives CDR1 SQVTM, CDR2 ANQGSEA. Here the CDR3 reads CSVQHRISNTEAFF. The DNA of the CDR3 is TGCAGCGTCCAACACAGGATCTCGAACACTGAAGCTTTCTTT.

The rearrangement uses TRBV24-1 and TRBJ1-4; 9 bases align to TRBD1. The CDR3 covers 19 residues. The V gene's germline CDR1 is KGHDR and CDR2 SFDVKD. V lost 3 bases, J lost 8 bases, and 18 bases stayed unmatched. CDR3 in amino acids: CATSDSRSQGAEANEKLFF. In nucleotides, the CDR3 is TGTGCCACCAGTGATAGCCGCTCACAGGGGGCAGAGGCGAACGAAAAACTGTTTTTT.

This clone was detected a few times. This sequence joins TRBV6-2 or TRBV6-3 and TRBJ2-3; TRBD2 might be the D (5 bases). The CDR3 spans 12 residues. V was cut by 6 bases and J by 4 bases, with 8 bases left in between. The germline gives CDR1 MNHEY, CDR2 SVGEGT. The CDR3 protein is CASSLGADTQYF. The CDR3 DNA reads as TGTGCCAGCAGCTTGGGAGCAGATACGCAGTATTTT.

V and J are TRBV27 and TRBJ2-7; D possibly corresponds to TRBD1 (6 bases). Germline V gene lookup returns CDR1 MNHEY and CDR2 SMNVEV (reference sequence). V dropped 2 bases and J dropped 3 bases, with 23 bases sitting between them. This CDR3 spans 18 amino acids. The CDR3 coding sequence is TGTGCCAGCAGTTTAGCCCCTCACCGGGACAACTTACGCTACGAGCAGTACTTC. Its translation is CASSLAPHRDNLRYEQYF.

This rearrangement joins TRBV9 to TRBJ2-2; D is possibly TRBD2 (6 bases). The CDR3 runs 15 residues. The germline V and J ends were trimmed by 2 bases and 1 base, with 9 bases remaining between them. Per the germline V gene, CDR1 is SGDLS and CDR2 is YYNGEE. DNA of the CDR3: TGTGCCAGCAGCGTTGGAGGGAAGAACACCGGGGAGCTGTTTTTT. This encodes CASSVGGKNTGELFF.

The genes are TRBV11-3 and TRBJ2-7; TRBD1 agrees at 7 bases. The germline V gene encodes CDR1 SGHNT and CDR2 YENEEA. Unmatched junction bases numbered 4, after V lost 1 base and J lost 7 bases. This CDR3 contains 13 residues. This CDR3 reads CASSLGSGGEQYF. CDR3 in DNA: TGTGCCAGCAGCTTAGGGTCAGGGGGAGAGCAGTACTTC.

The rearrangement joins TRBV5-5 to TRBJ2-3; 10 bases are a match to TRBD2. The CDR3 loop spans 19 amino acids. Germline CDR1 and CDR2: SGHKS and YYEKEE (reference sequence). With 0 bases clipped from V and 2 bases from J, the junction kept 12 bases outside the gene matches. In DNA form, the CDR3 reads TGTGCCAGCAGCTTGGCTTTTGGGGGACTAGCGCCTGACACAGATACGCAGTATTTT. Protein: CASSLAFGGLAPDTDTQYF.

V gene TRBV6-5 combines with J gene TRBJ1-1; D gene ambiguous. This CDR3 comprises 13 residues. Germline V gives CDR1 MNHEY, CDR2 SVGAGI. V gave up 9 bases and J gave up 4 bases, with 15 bases separating them. CDR3 sequence reads: CASSTGKTTEAFF. In DNA form, the CDR3 reads TGTGCCAGTTCAACCGGGAAGACCACTGAAGCTTTCTTT.

J is TRBJ2-2 and V is TRBV29-1; TRBD1 matches at 8 bases. The CDR3 consists of 14 residues. Germline loops: CDR1 SQVTM, CDR2 ANQGSEA. V lost 6 bases and J lost 6; bases outside the gene matches: 9. In nucleotides, the CDR3 is TGCAGCGTCGTTACAGGGGGAGAAGCCGGGGAGCTGTTTTTT. Its protein is CSVVTGGEAGELFF.

This sequence joins TRBV9 and TRBJ1-3; D unclear. The V and J ends lost 0 bases and 8 bases respectively, with 9 bases between them. The CDR3 is made up of 13 amino acids. Germline V gene lookup returns CDR1 SGDLS and CDR2 YYNGEE. In DNA form, the CDR3 reads TGTGCCAGCAGCGTAGTTGACCAGGACACCATATATTTT. This sequence encodes CASSVVDQDTIYF. Complete variable domain (other parts from reference TRBV9 and TRBJ1-3): DSGVTQTPKHLITATGQRVTLRCSPRSGDLSVYWYQQSLDQGLQFLIQYYNGEERAKGNILERFSAQQFPDLHSELNLSSLELGDSALYFCASSVVDQDTIYFGEGSWLTVV.

The V gene is TRBV14, the J gene TRBJ2-7; 9 nucleotides align to TRBD2. The V segment lost 4 bases and the J segment 1 base; nucleotides outside the gene matches: 5. The CDR3 totals 15 residues. Germline V gene data show CDR1 as SGHDN and CDR2 as FVKESK. CDR3 residues: CASSRSGSTSYEQYF. CDR3 nucleotide sequence: TGTGCCAGCAGCCGTAGCGGGAGTACGTCCTACGAGCAGTACTTC.

The chain has TRBV7-2 and TRBJ1-5; TRBD1 matches 7 bases. The CDR3 contains 13 residues. Germline CDR1 reads SGHTA; CDR2 reads FQGNSA. Trimming cost V 6 bases and J 7 bases; bases outside gene matches: 6. CDR3 sequence: CASRSDRVQPQHF. In DNA, the CDR3 is TGTGCCAGCAGAAGCGACAGGGTACAGCCCCAGCATTTT.

This clone has just one count. This sample also contains other DNA sequences that code for the same CDR3. The rearrangement uses TRBV19 and TRBJ2-7; no definite D call. This CDR3 contains 14 residues. Germline V gene data show CDR1 as LNHDA and CDR2 as SQIVND (reference sequence). Trimming took 1 base from V and 2 from J, leaving 9 bases between them. In DNA form, the CDR3 reads TGTGCCAGTAGTATAGCCGGTTCAACCTACGAGCAGTACTTC. This sequence encodes CASSIAGSTYEQYF.

This clone has just a few counts. The gene calls are TRBV15 and TRBJ2-1, with TRBD2 matching 7 bases. The CDR3 length is 18 residues. CDR1 is LNHNV and CDR2 is YYDKDF in the germline V gene (reference sequence). J gave up 7 bases and V 1 base, and 16 bases lay outside the gene matches. The CDR3 loop reads CATSRGTGGRRIRNEQFF. CDR3 sequence (DNA): TGTGCCACCAGCAGAGGTACCGGCGGGAGACGTATACGTAATGAGCAGTTCTTC.

V and J are TRBV3-1 (or the pseudogene TRBV3-2) and TRBJ2-2; D uncertain. The ends were cut back, 0 bases at V and 1 base at J, with 6 bases in the middle. The CDR3 contains 15 residues. Germline V gene sequence: CDR1 LGHDT, CDR2 YNNKEL (reference sequence). CDR3 bases: TGTGCCAGCAGCCAAGAGGCTGAGAACACCGGGGAGCTGTTTTTT. Residues: CASSQEAENTGELFF.

The chain links TRBV9 to TRBJ2-3, with TRBD2 identical over 10 bases. Germline V gene lookup returns CDR1 SGDLS and CDR2 YYNGEE. The CDR3 runs 16 residues. The junction had 8 bases not matched to a gene; V was cut back by 0 bases and J by 7 bases. CDR3 region: CASSVDSGRPANTQYF. CDR3 bases: TGTGCCAGCAGCGTAGATAGCGGGAGGCCTGCTAATACGCAGTATTTT.

The chain couples TRBV19 to TRBJ2-1; TRBD2 aligns across 9 bases. Germline V gives CDR1 LNHDA, CDR2 SQIVND (reference sequence). This CDR3 is 15 amino acids long. The trim removed 5 bases at V and 4 bases at J, leaving 6 bases unmatched. In nucleotides, the CDR3 is TGTGCCAGTAGTTCAGCGGGAGGTCATTACAATGAGCAGTTCTTC. As protein: CASSSAGGHYNEQFF. The full variable domain, with the rest looked up from reference TRBV19 and TRBJ2-1, is DGGITQSPKYLFRKEGQNVTLSCEQNLNHDAMYWYRQDPGQGLRLIYYSQIVNDFQKGDIAEGYSVSREKKESFPLTVTSAQKNPTAFYLCASSSAGGHYNEQFFGPGTRLTVL.

This sequence joins TRBV5-4 and TRBJ1-5; a weak D match, TRBD1 (6 bases). Germline CDR1 SGHNT, CDR2 YYREEE (reference sequence). This CDR3 is 13 amino acids long. The ends were cut back, 4 bases at V and 4 bases at J, with 9 bases in the middle. This CDR3 is CASSVDRNQPQHF. The CDR3 DNA is TGTGCCAGCAGCGTGGACAGAAATCAGCCCCAGCATTTT.

This clone was seen more than once but under ten times. This chain connects TRBV5-1 to TRBJ2-1; 7 nucleotides match TRBD2. The CDR3 spans 15 residues. V lost 6 bases and J lost 5; bases outside the gene matches: 11. Germline V gives CDR1 SGHRS, CDR2 YFSETQ. In DNA, the CDR3 is TGCGCCAGCACCACATCAGGGACTACCCACAATGAGCAGTTCTTC. Amino acids: CASTTSGTTHNEQFF.

This chain connects TRBV3-1 (or the pseudogene TRBV3-2) to TRBJ2-3, with 7 bases aligning to TRBD2. J lost 1 base, V lost 2 bases, and 0 bases had no gene match. Per germline, CDR1 LGHDT and CDR2 YNNKEL (reference sequence). CDR3 length equals 14 residues. CDR3 nucleotide sequence: TGTGCCAGCAGCCAAACTAGCGGCACAGATACGCAGTATTTT. Protein: CASSQTSGTDTQYF.

The chain combines TRBV6-5 with TRBJ2-7; 12 bases are shared with TRBD2. The CDR3 contains 15 residues. V shed 6 bases and J 3 bases; nucleotides not matched to a gene: 6. Per germline, CDR1 MNHEY and CDR2 SVGAGI. This CDR3 reads CASSSQTSGSYEQYF. The CDR3 DNA follows: TGTGCCAGCAGCTCCCAGACTAGCGGGAGCTACGAGCAGTACTTC.

The rearrangement joins TRBV2 to TRBJ1-2, with D perhaps matching TRBD1 (6 bases). Deletions cut 10 bases from V and 4 bases from J, with 19 bases between. CDR3 length equals 14 residues. The V gene's germline CDR1 is SNHLY and CDR2 FYNNEI. The CDR3 spells CAIVGSGVVYGYTF. CDR3 in DNA: TGTGCCATAGTAGGGTCAGGGGTGGTCTATGGCTACACCTTC.

This chain uses TRBV30 with TRBJ2-1; 8 positions agree with TRBD2. In germline, CDR1 is GTSNPN, CDR2 SVGIG (reference sequence). The junction had 7 bases not matched to a gene; V was cut back by 0 bases and J by 3 bases. This CDR3 is built from 16 residues. CDR3 in amino acids: CAWSVGRTSGYNEQFF. The DNA for the CDR3 is TGTGCCTGGAGTGTAGGTCGAACTAGCGGCTACAATGAGCAGTTCTTC.

The chain recombines TRBV11-2 with TRBJ2-7; 9 bases match TRBD2. CDR1 and CDR2 from the germline V gene are SGHAT and FQNNGV. CDR3 length: 18 residues. Unmatched junction bases numbered 15, after V lost 1 base and J lost 5 bases. The CDR3 DNA is TGTGCCAGCAGCTTAGGCAACCGGCGGGAGGGCCTTCACCACGAGCAGTACTTC. It codes for CASSLGNRREGLHHEQYF.